This T cell receptor beta chain was identified during a study of T cell responses to AZD1222 COVID-19 vaccine. Assay used: immunoSEQ multiplex PCR; TCRdb lists only in-frame clones, some missing. The sample holds 150,000 to 180,000 clones; roughly 90% are singletons and the top ten take around 18%. This sample comprised peripheral blood, obtained on day 0 of AZD1222 vaccination. The TCR comes from an adult in good health.

The CDR3 DNA is TGTGCCAGCAGCTCCGGACTAGCGGGGGTTGAGACCCAGTACTTC. It specifies CASSSGLAGVETQYF. The chain employs TRBV7-3 and TRBJ2-5, with 13 bases fitting TRBD2. This CDR3 has 15 residues. Germline trimming cut 4 bases from V and 5 bases from J; bases unmatched to any gene: 4. Germline values: CDR1 SGHTA, CDR2 FQGTGA.